The 17 T cell receptor beta chains in this list originate from one sample, sequenced in a study of blood T cell repertoires in COVID-19. Measured with immunoSEQ multiplex PCR; TCRdb has only the in-frame clones, and not every one. This sample has about 270,000 clones, with 82% found just once. The sequencing input was peripheral blood. The source is a woman under 30 with acute or convalescent COVID-19.

The V and J genes are TRBV27 and TRBJ1-1; 7 positions agree with TRBD1. CDR3 size: 16 residues. Germline CDR1 is MNHEY and CDR2 is SMNVEV (reference sequence). V lost 7 bases and J lost 4; bases outside the gene matches: 15. The CDR3 region has the DNA TGTGCCAGCAAAGTGAGCTCGAACAGGGGCGCCACTGAAGCTTTCTTT. Translated, it gives CASKVSSNRGATEAFF.

This clone was counted between two and nine times. The rearrangement joins TRBV9 to TRBJ1-2, with 7 bases that match TRBD1. CDR1 and CDR2 from the germline V gene are SGDLS and YYNGEE. The CDR3 has 15 amino acids. V was clipped by 7 bases and J by 3 bases; unmatched bases: 12. DNA of the CDR3: TGTGCCAGCTCCCGAGGTAGGGGGCAGGACTATGGCTACACCTTC. Amino acid sequence: CASSRGRGQDYGYTF.

The chain couples TRBV6-5 to TRBJ2-7; D call uncertain. The CDR3 is made up of 14 amino acids. V shed 0 bases and J shed 3 bases, with 9 bases lying between them. CDR1 MNHEY and CDR2 SVGAGI come from the germline V gene. CDR3 loop: CASSYSADGYEQYF. The CDR3 DNA follows: TGTGCCAGCAGTTACTCGGCGGATGGCTACGAGCAGTACTTC.

The V call is TRBV19, the J call TRBJ1-2; 7 positions agree with TRBD1. The CDR3 covers 12 residues. CDR1 and CDR2 from the germline V gene are LNHDA and SQIVND (reference sequence). With V trimmed by 8 bases and J by 6 bases, 6 bases remained unmatched. DNA of the CDR3: TGTGCCAGTGAGGCCAGGGGGGATGGCTACACCTTC. It encodes CASEARGDGYTF. Drawing the rest from reference TRBV19 and TRBJ1-2, the complete variable domain is DGGITQSPKYLFRKEGQNVTLSCEQNLNHDAMYWYRQDPGQGLRLIYYSQIVNDFQKGDIAEGYSVSREKKESFPLTVTSAQKNPTAFYLCASEARGDGYTFGSGTRLTVV.

The rearrangement uses TRBV5-4 and TRBJ2-1; D possibly corresponds to TRBD2 (5 bases). Germline lookup yields CDR1 SGHNT and CDR2 YYREEE (reference sequence). Trimming pared 0 bases from V and 2 bases from J, leaving 12 bases between. There are 16 residues in the CDR3. CDR3: CASSLVALAPYNEQFF. CDR3 coding DNA: TGTGCCAGCAGCTTGGTTGCCCTAGCTCCCTACAATGAGCAGTTCTTC.

The rearrangement links TRBV10-2 to TRBJ2-3; 10 bases map to TRBD2. The CDR3 length is 15 residues. CDR1 and CDR2 from the germline V gene are WSHSY and SAAADI. V lost 5 bases to trimming and J lost 6 bases; unmatched junction nucleotides: 8. The CDR3 nucleotides are TGCGCCAGCAGTCGGTTCAGCGGGAGGGACGATACGCAGTATTTT. This codes for CASSRFSGRDDTQYF.

V is TRBV27 and J is TRBJ1-3, with D unresolved. Germline loops: CDR1 MNHEY, CDR2 SMNVEV (reference sequence). V was shortened by 5 bases and J by 8 bases, with 16 bases between the two germline ends. The CDR3 length is 14 residues. The CDR3 sequence: CASSPLLGSDTIYF. In nucleotides, the CDR3 is TGTGCCAGCAGTCCCCTACTAGGGTCGGACACCATATATTTT.

This clone was counted a single time. The genes are TRBV6-5 and TRBJ1-3; weak D call: TRBD1 (6 bases). This CDR3 comprises 15 residues. V lost 6 bases and J lost 1, with 13 bases in between. The germline V gene has CDR1 MNHEY and CDR2 SVGAGI. DNA for the CDR3: TGTGCCAGCAGCCCCAGGGGTATGTCTGGAAACACCATATATTTT. Encoded protein: CASSPRGMSGNTIYF.

The rearrangement joins TRBV14 to TRBJ1-2, with D possibly matching TRBD1 (5 bases). Trimming stripped 0 bases from V and 4 bases from J, with 9 bases between. Per the germline V gene, CDR1 is SGHDN and CDR2 is FVKESK. This CDR3 is 14 amino acids long. The CDR3 DNA is TGTGCCAGCAGCCAAGATTGGGGCCCCTATGGCTACACCTTC. It yields the protein CASSQDWGPYGYTF.

This clone was picked up one time. V is TRBV28 and J is TRBJ1-3; D not resolved. CDR1 and CDR2 from the germline V gene are MDHEN and SYDVKM. This CDR3 is built from 16 residues. V lost 2 bases, J lost 0 bases, and 11 bases lay in between. The CDR3 sequence: CASSLSAGPSGNTIYF. The CDR3 DNA reads TGTGCCAGCAGTTTAAGTGCAGGCCCCTCTGGAAACACCATATATTTT.

This rearrangement joins TRBV10-1 to TRBJ2-1; 7 bases are a match to TRBD2. The ends lost 2 bases at V and 3 bases at J; junction bases unmatched: 4. From germline, CDR1 is WNHNN and CDR2 SYGVQD (reference sequence). The CDR3 runs to 15 residues. CDR3 in DNA: TGCGCCAGCAGTGAGCGCGGGGGTTTCTACAATGAGCAGTTCTTC. This encodes CASSERGGFYNEQFF.

This clone was picked up one time. V is TRBV2 and J is TRBJ2-1; 10 nucleotides match TRBD2. From germline, CDR1 is SNHLY and CDR2 FYNNEI. The CDR3 totals 15 residues. Germline trimming cut 7 bases from V and 3 bases from J; bases unmatched to any gene: 6. The CDR3 is CASKELAGDYNEQFF. In DNA, the CDR3 is TGTGCCAGCAAGGAGCTAGCGGGAGACTACAATGAGCAGTTCTTC.

This chain links TRBV6-5 with TRBJ2-7; 7 bases fit TRBD1. Germline assignment: CDR1 MNHEY and CDR2 SVGAGI. The CDR3 sequence is 14 residues long. J gave up 2 bases and V 5 bases, and 6 bases lay outside the gene matches. The CDR3 here is CASSTTGNTYEQYF. The CDR3 DNA is TGTGCCAGCAGTACGACAGGGAATACCTACGAGCAGTACTTC.

The V and J genes are TRBV29-1 and TRBJ1-5; D is unresolved. The CDR3 contains 13 residues. Trimming took 6 bases from V and 4 from J, leaving 13 bases between them. Germline V lookup: CDR1 SQVTM, CDR2 ANQGSEA. The CDR3 reads CSVRTGGNQPQHF. The CDR3 bases are TGCAGCGTCCGTACCGGCGGGAATCAGCCCCAGCATTTT.

This sequence joins TRBV28 and TRBJ2-7; D remains unclear. The CDR3 totals 11 residues. The V end was cut by 8 bases, the J end by 5 bases, with 10 bases between. From germline, CDR1 is MDHEN and CDR2 SYDVKM. CDR3 DNA: TGTGCCAGCGGGTACACTAACGAGCAGTACTTC. Protein sequence: CASGYTNEQYF.

V usage is TRBV10-3 and J usage is TRBJ1-6, with no clear D. The V end was cut by 7 bases, the J end by 11 bases, with 15 bases between. Germline V gene sequence: CDR1 ENHRY, CDR2 SYGVKD. The CDR3 sequence is 13 residues long. The CDR3 here is CAIMGREGAPLHF. The CDR3, as DNA: TGTGCCATCATGGGTAGGGAGGGTGCACCCCTCCACTTT.

This rearrangement joins TRBV25-1 to TRBJ2-3; no clear D gene. Germline V lookup: CDR1 MGHDK, CDR2 SYGVNS. With 5 bases removed from V and 6 bases from J, the gap between germline ends came to 12 bases. The CDR3 runs to 13 residues. DNA for the CDR3: TGTGCCAGCAGTTTGTCGTATCTCGATACGCAGTATTTT. Its translation is CASSLSYLDTQYF. Full variable domain (rest looked up from reference TRBV25-1 and TRBJ2-3): EADIYQTPRYLVIGTGKKITLECSQTMGHDKMYWYQQDPGMELHLIHYSYGVNSTEKGDLSSESTVSRIRTEHFPLTLESARPSHTSQYLCASSLSYLDTQYFGPGTRLTVL.